A selection of T cell receptor beta chains follows, all from one sample in a study of cytomegalovirus exposure and HLA in healthy donors. Some clones are missing from TCRdb's copy, which holds only in-frame ones; the method was immunoSEQ multiplex PCR. The data contain around 98,000 clones, 75% to 85% of them singletons. Sequencing used PBMCs. These receptors came from a woman aged 40 to 50 in good health and CMV-seronegative. Each CDR3 is given with its conserved first and last residue. A D gene is named only where the DNA matches it firmly.

V,D,CDR3
TRBV6-1,-,CASSEDGGSSYEQYF
TRBV5-1,TRBD2,CASSFNPGLAEWSQYF
TRBV7-2,-,CASSLGTGTYNEQFF
TRBV29-1,-,CSVCGRLNTEAFF
TRBV2,-,CASSTSGVRGFF
TRBV5-1,-,CASSLAGISNEQFF
TRBV19,TRBD1,CAIRDPGQGFEKLFF
TRBV6-6,-,CASSPQETQYF
TRBV15,-,CATSSPRGLAKNIQYF
TRBV7-3,-,CASSRGGADGETQYF
TRBV4-1,-,CASSQDGINYGYTF
TRBV15,TRBD1,CATSRQGQYQPQHF
TRBV12-5,-,CASAPPRWAGSTDTQYF
TRBV7-9,-,CASSGPTVNTEAFF
TRBV7-6,TRBD1,CASSQNLRDRGRTEAFF
TRBV6-1,-,CASSELFQGPEAFF
TRBV29-1,-,CSVEDDSYGYTF
TRBV7-7,TRBD1,CASSSDRGTEAFF
TRBV6-5,TRBD1,CASSLDRVYGYTF
TRBV18,TRBD1,CASSRQGQGSGNTIYF
TRBV4-3,-,CASSREAEQFF
TRBV5-1,-,CASSLAQGRNTEAFF
TRBV4-2,-,CASSQDQAVHAVPLHF
TRBV18,-,CASSPGRNTEAFF
TRBV4-1,TRBD2,CASSHPGLAGYNEQFF
TRBV11-3,TRBD2,CASSIRAGEQEQYF
TRBV5-6,TRBD1,CASSKRQGQNTEAFF
TRBV7-8,-,CASSLAVTSSSPYEQYF
TRBV9,-,CASSGLLGYEQYF